The 23 T cell receptor beta chains below all came from one sample that was sequenced in a study of T cell responses to AZD1222 COVID-19 vaccine. Sequencing used immunoSEQ multiplex PCR; TCRdb keeps in-frame clones, though not all of them. The repertoire holds some 80,000 clones, approximately 88% seen once, with 8% to 10% in the top ten. This specimen was peripheral blood, taken 28 days after the second dose of the MenACWY control vaccine. All receptors come from an adult who received the MenACWY meningococcal vaccine as a control.

The chain carries TRBV29-1 and TRBJ2-3; 8 bases match TRBD2. The CDR3 length is 14 residues. Trimming at V came to 3 bases and at J to 5 bases, leaving 7 bases not matched to a gene. Germline V gene lookup returns CDR1 SQVTM and CDR2 ANQGSEA. The CDR3: CSVENGGARDTQYF. CDR3 DNA sequence: TGCAGCGTTGAGAACGGGGGGGCCCGAGATACGCAGTATTTT.

This rearrangement joins TRBV11-2 to TRBJ2-7; possibly TRBD1 or TRBD2 for D (5 bases each). Germline V gene lookup returns CDR1 SGHAT and CDR2 FQNNGV. CDR3 length: 13 residues. V shed 3 bases and J shed 5 bases, with 11 bases lying between them. CDR3 DNA sequence: TGTGCCAGCAGCTTGGGGACCTGGGACGAGCAGTACTTC. Amino acid sequence: CASSLGTWDEQYF.

The CDR3 bases are TGCGCCAGCAGCTTGGGAGGGGCCCGGGACGAGCAGTTCTTC. Amino acids: CASSLGGARDEQFF. The V call is TRBV5-1, the J call TRBJ2-1; D may match TRBD1 or TRBD2 (5 bases each). Trimming cost V 0 bases and J 10 bases, with 14 bases left between them. The CDR3 consists of 14 residues. The germline V gene has CDR1 SGHRS and CDR2 YFSETQ. The entire variable domain, with the rest obtained from reference TRBV5-1 and TRBJ2-1, is as follows: KAGVTQTPRYLIKTRGQQVTLSCSPISGHRSVSWYQQTPGQGLQFLFEYFSETQRNKGNFPGRFSGRQFSNSRSEMNVSTLELGDSALYLCASSLGGARDEQFFGPGTRLTVL.

The gene calls are TRBV6-1 and TRBJ1-6, with TRBD1 matching over 7 bases. The CDR3 runs 13 residues. V shed 3 bases and J 10 bases; nucleotides not matched to a gene: 3. The germline V gene has CDR1 MNHNS and CDR2 SASEGT. For the CDR3, the DNA is TGTGCCAGCAGTGATAACAGGGGATCACCCCTCCACTTT. This gives the protein CASSDNRGSPLHF.

The chain combines TRBV5-6 with TRBJ1-1, with D possibly TRBD1 on 5 matching bases. Trimming stripped 4 bases from V and 2 bases from J, with 12 bases between. There are 14 residues in the CDR3. Germline-derived CDR1 and CDR2 are SGHDT and YYEEEE. The CDR3 loop reads CASSRGAGNTEAFF. In DNA, the CDR3 is TGTGCCAGCAGCCGCGGGGCGGGTAACACTGAAGCTTTCTTT.

The chain links TRBV2 to TRBJ2-6; TRBD1 is a possible D gene (5 bases). CDR1 is SNHLY, CDR2 FYNNEI, per germline. There are 16 residues in the CDR3. V lost 6 bases, J lost 0 bases, and 12 bases lay in between. The CDR3 loop reads CASRSTEYSGANVLTF. The CDR3, as DNA: TGTGCCAGCAGGTCGACAGAATACTCTGGGGCCAACGTCCTGACTTTC.

V is TRBV11-2 and J is TRBJ2-7, with D possibly TRBD2 on 5 matching bases. V lost 0 bases and J 5 bases, leaving 11 bases between the germline ends. The CDR3 totals 14 residues. From germline, CDR1 is SGHAT and CDR2 FQNNGV. CDR3 bases: TGTGCCAGCAGCTTAGACGGGGTACCGGACGAGCAGTACTTC. Translating gives CASSLDGVPDEQYF.

The chain recombines TRBV11-2 with TRBJ1-1; D is undetermined. The CDR3 has 14 residues. The V end was cut by 8 bases, the J end by 3 bases, with 16 bases between. Germline CDR1 is SGHAT and CDR2 is FQNNGV. The CDR3 sequence is CASARGTGYTEAFF. The CDR3 DNA reads TGTGCCAGCGCTCGGGGTACGGGATACACTGAAGCTTTCTTT.

The V gene is TRBV19, the J gene TRBJ1-5, with D hard to call. Trimming left V 6 bases short and J 4 bases short, with 10 bases between. The germline V gene encodes CDR1 LNHDA and CDR2 SQIVND (reference sequence). The CDR3 totals 13 residues. The CDR3 spells CASRMQGNQPQHF. Here the CDR3 DNA reads TGTGCCAGTAGGATGCAAGGAAATCAGCCCCAGCATTTT. Complete variable domain (other parts from reference TRBV19 and TRBJ1-5): DGGITQSPKYLFRKEGQNVTLSCEQNLNHDAMYWYRQDPGQGLRLIYYSQIVNDFQKGDIAEGYSVSREKKESFPLTVTSAQKNPTAFYLCASRMQGNQPQHFGDGTRLSIL.

This chain connects TRBV7-9 to TRBJ1-4; D perhaps matches TRBD1 (6 bases). The CDR3 has 14 residues. Germline CDR1 SEHNR, CDR2 FQNEAQ (reference sequence). The V end was cut by 6 bases, the J end by 7 bases, with 15 bases between. Here the CDR3 reads CASSLAGVVEKLFF. CDR3 DNA sequence: TGTGCCAGCAGTCTAGCAGGGGTAGTTGAAAAACTGTTTTTT.

This chain uses TRBV28 with TRBJ2-7; the D is unclear. V lost 0 bases and J lost 6, with 12 bases in between. This CDR3 region has 14 residues. CDR1 is MDHEN, CDR2 SYDVKM, per germline. CDR3 nucleotides: TGTGCCAGCAGTTTATGGACTTCCTCCGGCGAGCAGTACTTC. As protein: CASSLWTSSGEQYF. The full variable domain, with the rest looked up from reference TRBV28 and TRBJ2-7, is DVKVTQSSRYLVKRTGEKVFLECVQDMDHENMFWYRQDPGLGLRLIYFSYDVKMKEKGDIPEGYSVSREKKERFSLILESASTNQTSMYLCASSLWTSSGEQYFGPGTRLTVT.

This chain uses TRBV6-1 with TRBJ2-7, with unresolved D. This CDR3 has 12 residues. Trimming left V 1 base short and J 7 bases short, with 8 bases between. Germline loops: CDR1 MNHNS, CDR2 SASEGT. CDR3 in DNA: TGTGCCAGCAGTGAAGTCGGAAGGGAGCAGTACTTC. Its protein is CASSEVGREQYF.

The rearrangement joins TRBV15 to TRBJ1-2; D call uncertain. V was shortened by 0 bases and J by 8 bases, with 16 bases between the two germline ends. The CDR3 covers 15 residues. Germline V gives CDR1 LNHNV, CDR2 YYDKDF (reference sequence). CDR3 nucleotide sequence: TGTGCCACCAGCAGAGATGTGGGAGGGAGCAGAGGCTACACCTTC. This sequence encodes CATSRDVGGSRGYTF. The whole variable domain, remainder taken from reference TRBV15 and TRBJ1-2, is DAMVIQNPRYQVTQFGKPVTLSCSQTLNHNVMYWYQQKSSQAPKLLFHYYDKDFNNEADTPDNFQSRRPNTSFCFLDIRSPGLGDTAMYLCATSRDVGGSRGYTFGSGTRLTVV.

This clone occurred once. The genes are TRBV20-1 and TRBJ1-1; no clear D. This CDR3 is built from 15 residues. V lost 3 bases and J 2 bases, leaving 16 bases between the germline ends. CDR1 is DFQATT and CDR2 is SNEGSKA in the germline V gene (reference sequence). The CDR3 loop reads CSASADPEINTEAFF. The CDR3 coding sequence is TGCAGTGCTAGTGCGGACCCAGAAATAAACACTGAAGCTTTCTTT.

The chain recombines TRBV29-1 with TRBJ1-4, with D perhaps TRBD1 (5 bases). Trimming removed 4 bases from V and 4 bases from J, with 10 bases in between. The length of the CDR3 is 13 residues. The germline gives CDR1 SQVTM, CDR2 ANQGSEA. The CDR3 DNA reads as TGCAGCGTTGTAGACAGTTTTAATGAAAAACTGTTTTTT. This gives the protein CSVVDSFNEKLFF.

V gene TRBV19 combines with J gene TRBJ2-2, with D possibly being TRBD1 or TRBD2 (6 bases each). V lost 7 bases and J lost 7, with 22 bases in between. CDR1 and CDR2 (germline): LNHDA, SQIVND (reference sequence). This CDR3 has 16 residues. This CDR3 reads CASKSGQSGGSGELFF. The CDR3 region has the DNA TGTGCCAGTAAATCCGGACAGTCCGGGGGCAGCGGGGAGCTGTTTTTT.

V gene TRBV4-3 combines with J gene TRBJ2-3; TRBD2 is a possible D gene (7 bases). This CDR3 comprises 16 residues. Trimming pared 3 bases from V and 9 bases from J, leaving 22 bases between. Germline CDR1 LGHNA, CDR2 YSLEER. The CDR3 DNA is TGCGCCAGCAGCCAGGCTTCGGGGCGGGGGCAGGACACGCAGTATTTT. It is translated as CASSQASGRGQDTQYF.

This rearrangement joins TRBV7-8 to TRBJ2-5; D is uncertain. This CDR3 has 13 amino acids. Germline CDR1 and CDR2: SGHVS and FQNEAQ. V dropped 4 bases and J dropped 5 bases, with 11 bases sitting between them. The CDR3 sequence: CASSSRPLETQYF. CDR3 in DNA: TGTGCCAGCAGCTCCCGCCCCCTCGAGACCCAGTACTTC.

The CDR3 spells CASSLYGNTEAFF. As DNA, the CDR3 is TGTGCCAGCAGTTTGTACGGGAACACTGAAGCTTTCTTT. V and J are TRBV12-3 or TRBV12-4 and TRBJ1-1; no clear D gene. This CDR3 spans 13 amino acids. Trimming took 3 bases from V and 1 from J, leaving 6 bases between them.

V gene TRBV30 combines with J gene TRBJ1-1; tentative D call: TRBD1 (5 bases). The CDR3 covers 13 residues. Germline CDR1 is GTSNPN and CDR2 is SVGIG (reference sequence). V lost 2 bases, J lost 5 bases, and 12 bases lay in between. The CDR3 DNA reads TGTGCCTGGAGTCAGGGATCCGGGACTGAAGCTTTCTTT. Translated, it gives CAWSQGSGTEAFF.

The chain combines TRBV18 with TRBJ2-1; TRBD1 matches at 7 bases. Germline trimming cut 3 bases from V and 5 bases from J; bases unmatched to any gene: 7. Looked up from germline, CDR1 is KGHSH and CDR2 is LQKENI. The CDR3 totals 15 residues. The CDR3 coding sequence is TGTGCCAGCTCACCCCGACAGGGAGCAAACAATGAGCAGTTCTTC. Protein sequence: CASSPRQGANNEQFF.

CDR3 residues: CASSLRGVAYEQYF. For the CDR3, the DNA is TGCGCCAGCAGCTTGCGGGGGGTTGCCTACGAGCAGTACTTC. This chain connects TRBV5-1 to TRBJ2-7; 7 nucleotides align to TRBD2. Germline V gene sequence: CDR1 SGHRS, CDR2 YFSETQ. The CDR3 consists of 14 residues. V was clipped by 1 base and J by 2 bases; unmatched bases: 3.

The chain combines TRBV12-5 with TRBJ2-5; 11 bases fit TRBD1. The germline V gene encodes CDR1 LGHNT and CDR2 FRNRAP. This CDR3 contains 15 residues. Germline trimming cut 1 base from V and 4 bases from J; bases unmatched to any gene: 2. CDR3 amino acids: CASGLAGTGGETQYF. The CDR3 nucleotides read TGTGCTAGTGGTTTGGCGGGGACAGGGGGAGAGACCCAGTACTTC.